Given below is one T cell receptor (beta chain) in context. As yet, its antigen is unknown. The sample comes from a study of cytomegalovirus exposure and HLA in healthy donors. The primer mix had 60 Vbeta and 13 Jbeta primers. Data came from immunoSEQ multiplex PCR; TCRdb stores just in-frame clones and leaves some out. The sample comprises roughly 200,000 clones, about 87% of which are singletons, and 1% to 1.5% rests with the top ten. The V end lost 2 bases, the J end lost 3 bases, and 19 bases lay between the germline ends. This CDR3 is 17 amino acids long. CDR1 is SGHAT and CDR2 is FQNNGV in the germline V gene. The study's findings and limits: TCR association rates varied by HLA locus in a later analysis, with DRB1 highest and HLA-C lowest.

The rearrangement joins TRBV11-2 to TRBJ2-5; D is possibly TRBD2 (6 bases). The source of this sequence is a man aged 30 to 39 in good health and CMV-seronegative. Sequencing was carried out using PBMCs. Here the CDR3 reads CASSLTPTGTGKETQYF. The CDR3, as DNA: TGTGCCAGCAGCTTAACCCCCACCGGGACTGGTAAAGAGACCCAGTACTTC.